A selection of T cell receptor beta chains follows, all from one sample in a study of T cell changes during pregnancy in multiple sclerosis. Profiled with immunoSEQ multiplex PCR; TCRdb holds only in-frame clones, not every one. The table has 81,000 or so clones, around 90% seen once. This sample comprised PBMCs, obtained in the first trimester of pregnancy. The source is a female donor in good health, serving as a control in a pregnancy study. Some clones in this sample may be carry-over from other donors' samples. Each CDR3 is given with its conserved first and last residue. A D gene is named only where the DNA matches it firmly. Size tells how often a clone was seen (once, few, many) or the class of an expanded clone, and some rows leave it out.

>-|TRBV11-2|-|TRBJ2-2
CASSLGGGGELFF
TGTGCCAGCAGCTTAGGAGGGGGAGGGGAGCTGTTTTTT
>-|TRBV2|-|TRBJ1-2
CASSEAPSNEDTF
TGTGCCAGCAGTGAAGCCCCTTCAAACGAGGACACCTTC
>TRBD1|TRBV28|-|TRBJ1-2
CASRSTGSSYGYTF
TGTGCCAGCAGATCGACAGGGTCAAGCTATGGCTACACCTTC
>-|TRBV14|-|TRBJ1-1
CASSQFMEETEAFF
TGTGCCAGCAGCCAATTTATGGAGGAAACTGAAGCTTTCTTT
>-|TRBV28|-|TRBJ1-1
CASSLSGANTEAFF
TGTGCCAGCAGTTTATCTGGGGCGAACACTGAAGCTTTCTTT
>TRBD1|TRBV28|-|TRBJ1-1
CASSSLGTGYHTEAFF
TGTGCCAGCAGTTCCCTTGGGACAGGGTACCACACTGAAGCTTTCTTT
>-|TRBV5-4|-|TRBJ1-2
CASSFAGRANYGYTF
TGTGCCAGCAGCTTTGCAGGTAGAGCTAACTATGGCTACACCTTC
>-|TRBV5-1|-|TRBJ2-1
CASSLGQGGNEQFF
TGCGCCAGCAGCTTGGGCCAGGGTGGGAATGAGCAGTTCTTC
>TRBD1|TRBV30|-|TRBJ1-6
CAWTGGQVENSPLHF
TGTGCCTGGACCGGTGGACAGGTCGAAAATTCACCCCTCCACTTT
>-|TRBV28|-|TRBJ1-1
CASSTTMNTEAFF
TGTGCCAGCAGTACTACTATGAACACTGAAGCTTTCTTT
>-|TRBV6-1|few|TRBJ1-2
CASSEGEGFGYGYTF
TGTGCCAGCAGTGAGGGGGAGGGGTTCGGCTATGGCTACACCTTC
>TRBD2|TRBV7-9|-|TRBJ2-1
CASSSPGLAGVNEQFF
TGTGCCAGCAGCTCCCCTGGGCTAGCGGGAGTAAATGAGCAGTTCTTC
>TRBD2|TRBV5-4|-|TRBJ2-1
CASSLGGRGNEQFF
TGTGCCAGCAGCCTGGGGGGGAGGGGTAATGAGCAGTTCTTC
>-|TRBV6-6|-|TRBJ1-5
CASSYLNQPQHF
TGTGCCAGCAGTTACCTAAATCAGCCCCAGCATTTT
>-|TRBV5-1|-|TRBJ2-4
CASSLSGTPSGNIQYF
TGCGCCAGCAGCTTGTCTGGGACACCCTCAGGGAACATTCAGTACTTC
>TRBD1|TRBV7-9|-|TRBJ1-2
CASSSQGNYGYTF
TGTGCCAGCAGTTCACAGGGGAACTATGGCTACACCTTC
>-|TRBV6-1|-|TRBJ1-3
CASSYNTGNTIYF
TGTGCCAGCAGTTATAATACTGGAAACACCATATATTTT
>-|TRBV9|-|TRBJ1-3
CASSAGSGGNTIYF
TGTGCCAGCAGCGCCGGATCGGGGGGAAACACCATATATTTT
>TRBD1|TRBV7-9|-|TRBJ2-3
CASTKDRDTDTQYF
TGTGCCAGCACCAAGGACAGGGACACAGATACGCAGTATTTT
>-|TRBV19|-|TRBJ2-7
CASSPWTASSYEQYF
TGTGCCAGTAGTCCGTGGACAGCTAGCTCCTACGAGCAGTACTTC
>-|TRBV15|-|TRBJ2-4
CATSRIENIQYF
TGTGCCACCAGCAGGATAGAAAACATTCAGTACTTC
>-|TRBV6-6|-|TRBJ1-1
CASWGRDTEAFF
TGTGCCAGCTGGGGGCGGGACACTGAAGCTTTCTTT
>-|TRBV2|once|TRBJ2-4
CASTAEDKNIQYF
TGTGCCAGCACCGCGGAGGACAAAAACATTCAGTACTTC
>TRBD1|TRBV5-5|-|TRBJ2-7
CASSGEGTGGRYEQYF
TGTGCCAGCAGCGGGGAGGGGACAGGGGGCAGGTACGAGCAGTACTTC
>-|TRBV27|-|TRBJ2-2
CASSLMQTGELFF
TGTGCCAGCAGTTTAATGCAGACCGGGGAGCTGTTTTTT
>-|TRBV19|-|TRBJ1-5
CASRVLSRSNQPQHF
TGTGCCAGCCGCGTTTTATCGAGGAGCAATCAGCCCCAGCATTTT
>TRBD2|TRBV19|-|TRBJ2-2
CASSIRGGANTGELFF
TGTGCCAGTAGTATTCGGGGGGGGGCGAACACCGGGGAGCTGTTTTTT
>TRBD1|TRBV5-4|-|TRBJ2-7
CASSWTGAYEQYF
TGTGCCAGCAGCTGGACAGGCGCCTACGAGCAGTACTTC
>-|TRBV2|once|TRBJ1-2
CASSSYGYTF
TGTGCCAGCAGCTCCTATGGCTACACCTTC
>TRBD1|TRBV14|-|TRBJ2-7
CASSQAGEAYLGQGPTLEYF
TGTGCCAGCAGCCAGGCAGGGGAAGCCTATCTGGGACAGGGACCGACCTTGGAGTACTTC
>TRBD1|TRBV6-5|-|TRBJ2-1
CASGPGQGDNEQFF
TGTGCCAGCGGCCCGGGACAGGGGGACAATGAGCAGTTCTTC
>-|TRBV4-2|once|TRBJ1-2
CASSQNVGDNYGYTF
TGTGCCAGCAGCCAAAACGTCGGGGATAACTATGGCTACACCTTC
>-|TRBV28|few|TRBJ2-7
CASSGGPNSYEQYF
TGTGCCAGCAGTGGAGGACCGAACTCCTACGAGCAGTACTTC
>TRBD1|TRBV28|-|TRBJ2-7
CASSFWGQGYSYEQYF
TGTGCCAGCAGTTTTTGGGGACAGGGCTACTCCTACGAGCAGTACTTC
>-|TRBV28|few|TRBJ1-5
CASGVTRTNQPQHF
TGTGCCAGCGGTGTTACAAGGACAAATCAGCCCCAGCATTTT